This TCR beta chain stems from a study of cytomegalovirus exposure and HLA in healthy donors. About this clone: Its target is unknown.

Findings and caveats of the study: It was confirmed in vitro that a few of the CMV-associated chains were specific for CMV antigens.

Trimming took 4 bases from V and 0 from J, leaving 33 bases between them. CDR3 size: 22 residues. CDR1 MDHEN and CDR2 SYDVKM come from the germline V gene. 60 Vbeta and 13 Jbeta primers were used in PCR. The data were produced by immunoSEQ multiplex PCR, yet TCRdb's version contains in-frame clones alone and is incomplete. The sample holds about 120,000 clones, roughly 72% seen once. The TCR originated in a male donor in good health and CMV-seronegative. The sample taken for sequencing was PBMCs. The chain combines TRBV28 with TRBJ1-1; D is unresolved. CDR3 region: CASSSLIVLAAGLPGVNTEAFF. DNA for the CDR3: TGTGCCAGCAGTTCATTGATCGTTCTCGCGGCCGGCCTTCCCGGGGTGAACACTGAAGCTTTCTTT.